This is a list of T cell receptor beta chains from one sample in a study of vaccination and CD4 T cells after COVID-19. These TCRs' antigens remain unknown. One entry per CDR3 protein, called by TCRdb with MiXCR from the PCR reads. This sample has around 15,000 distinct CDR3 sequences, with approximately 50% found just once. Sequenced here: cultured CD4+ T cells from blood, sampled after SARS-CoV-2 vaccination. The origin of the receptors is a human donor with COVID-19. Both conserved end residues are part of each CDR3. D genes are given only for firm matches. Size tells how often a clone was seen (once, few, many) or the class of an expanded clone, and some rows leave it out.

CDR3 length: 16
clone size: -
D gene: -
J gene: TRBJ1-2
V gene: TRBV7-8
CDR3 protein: CASSSEGIGVWYGYTF
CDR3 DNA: TGTGCCAGCAGCTCAGAGGGGATAGGGGTTTGGTATGGCTACACCTTC

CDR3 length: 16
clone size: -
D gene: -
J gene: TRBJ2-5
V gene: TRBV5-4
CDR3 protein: CASSPMGGLYQETQYF
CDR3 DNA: TGTGCCAGCAGCCCCATGGGCGGACTCTACCAAGAGACCCAGTACTTC

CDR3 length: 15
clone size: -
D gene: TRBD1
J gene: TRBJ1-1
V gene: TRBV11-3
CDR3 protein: CASSPPGTANTEAFF
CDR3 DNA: TGTGCCAGCAGCCCCCCGGGGACAGCGAACACTGAAGCTTTCTTT

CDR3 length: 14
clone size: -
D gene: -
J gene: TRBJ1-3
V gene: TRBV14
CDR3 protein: CASGRALSGNTIYF
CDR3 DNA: TGTGCCAGCGGACGGGCCCTCTCTGGAAACACCATATATTTT

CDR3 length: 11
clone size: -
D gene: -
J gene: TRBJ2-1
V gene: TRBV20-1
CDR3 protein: CSAPLSGVRFF
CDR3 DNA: TGCAGTGCTCCGCTTTCGGGGGTTAGGTTCTTC

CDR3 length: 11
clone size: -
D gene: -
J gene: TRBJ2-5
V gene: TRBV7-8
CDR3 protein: CASSPRETQYF
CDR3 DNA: TGTGCCAGCAGCCCCAGGGAGACCCAGTACTTC

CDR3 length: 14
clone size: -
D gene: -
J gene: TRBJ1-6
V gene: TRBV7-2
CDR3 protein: CASSLRGRLAPLHF
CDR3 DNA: TGTGCCAGCAGCTTGAGGGGCCGACTTGCGCCCCTCCACTTT

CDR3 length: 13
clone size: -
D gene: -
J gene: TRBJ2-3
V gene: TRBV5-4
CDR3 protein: CASSLERADTQYF
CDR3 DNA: TGTGCCAGCAGCTTGGAACGAGCGGATACGCAGTATTTT

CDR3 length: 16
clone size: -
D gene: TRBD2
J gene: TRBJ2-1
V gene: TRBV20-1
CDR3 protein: CSASGLAGGLYNEQFF
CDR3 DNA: TGCAGTGCTAGTGGACTAGCGGGGGGTCTCTACAATGAGCAGTTCTTC

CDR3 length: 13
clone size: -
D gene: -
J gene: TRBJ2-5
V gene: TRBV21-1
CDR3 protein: CASSAGVGETQYF
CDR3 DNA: TGTGCCAGCAGCGCAGGGGTCGGAGAGACCCAGTACTTC

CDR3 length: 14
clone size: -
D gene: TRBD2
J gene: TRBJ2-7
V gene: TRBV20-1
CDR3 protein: CSASRLAGINEQYF
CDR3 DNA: TGCAGTGCTAGTCGGCTAGCGGGGATCAACGAGCAGTACTTC

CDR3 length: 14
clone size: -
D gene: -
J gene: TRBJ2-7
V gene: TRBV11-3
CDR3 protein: CASSLIFSGSEQYF
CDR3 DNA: TGTGCCAGCAGCTTAATCTTTTCGGGGTCCGAGCAGTACTTC

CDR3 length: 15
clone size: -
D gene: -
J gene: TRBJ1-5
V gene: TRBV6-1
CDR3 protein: CASSQTGQLGQPQHF
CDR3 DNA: TGTGCCAGCAGTCAAACGGGGCAGCTGGGACAGCCCCAGCATTTT

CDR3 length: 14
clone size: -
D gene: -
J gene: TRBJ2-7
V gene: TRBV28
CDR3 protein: CASSLQGSAYEQYF
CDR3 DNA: TGTGCCAGCAGTTTACAGGGCTCGGCCTACGAGCAGTACTTC

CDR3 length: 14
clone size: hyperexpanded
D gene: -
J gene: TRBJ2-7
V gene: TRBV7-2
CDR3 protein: CASSFGSSSYEQYF
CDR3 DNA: TGTGCCAGCAGCTTCGGCAGTAGCTCCTACGAGCAGTACTTC

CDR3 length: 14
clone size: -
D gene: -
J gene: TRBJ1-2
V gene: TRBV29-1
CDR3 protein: CSVGNGKTSYGYTF
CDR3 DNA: TGCAGCGTGGGTAACGGTAAGACGAGCTATGGCTACACCTTC

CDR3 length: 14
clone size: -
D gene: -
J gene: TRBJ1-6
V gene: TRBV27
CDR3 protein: CASRSTGNNSPLHF
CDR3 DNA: TGTGCCAGCAGGAGCACAGGGAACAATTCACCCCTCCACTTT

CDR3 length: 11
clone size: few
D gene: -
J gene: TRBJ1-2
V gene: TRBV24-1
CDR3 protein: CATSDLRGYTF
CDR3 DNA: TGTGCCACCAGTGATTTACGTGGCTACACCTTC

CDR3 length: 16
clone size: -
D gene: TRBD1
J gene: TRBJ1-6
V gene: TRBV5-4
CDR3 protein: CASSTTGGSVNSPLHF
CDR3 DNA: TGTGCCAGCAGTACCACAGGGGGCTCTGTGAATTCACCCCTCCACTTT

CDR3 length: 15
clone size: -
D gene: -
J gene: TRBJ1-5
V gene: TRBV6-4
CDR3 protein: CASSEGGVSNQPQHF
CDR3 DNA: TGTGCCAGCAGTGAAGGTGGAGTTAGCAATCAGCCCCAGCATTTT

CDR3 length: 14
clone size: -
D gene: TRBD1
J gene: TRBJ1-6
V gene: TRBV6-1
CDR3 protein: CASTGGDSNSPLHF
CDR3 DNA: TGTGCCAGCACCGGGGGGGACAGCAATTCACCCCTCCACTTT

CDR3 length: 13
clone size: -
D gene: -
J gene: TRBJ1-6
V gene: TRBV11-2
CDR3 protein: CASTPRSDSPLHF
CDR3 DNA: TGTGCCAGCACCCCTCGCTCCGATTCACCCCTCCACTTT

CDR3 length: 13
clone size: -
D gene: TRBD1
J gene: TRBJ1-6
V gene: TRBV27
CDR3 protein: CASNPTGVSPLHF
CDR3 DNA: TGTGCCAGCAACCCCACAGGGGTTTCACCCCTCCACTTT

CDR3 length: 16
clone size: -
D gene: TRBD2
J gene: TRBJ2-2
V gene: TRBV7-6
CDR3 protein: CASSLVAGGDTGELFF
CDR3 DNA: TGTGCCAGCAGCTTAGTAGCGGGGGGGGACACCGGGGAGCTGTTTTTT

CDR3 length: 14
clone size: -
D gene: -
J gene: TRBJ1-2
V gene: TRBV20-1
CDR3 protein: CSANRQATNYGYTF
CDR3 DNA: TGCAGTGCTAATCGACAGGCAACTAACTATGGCTACACCTTC

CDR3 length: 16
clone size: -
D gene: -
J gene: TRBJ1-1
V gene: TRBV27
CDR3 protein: CASSHMGTGMNTEAFF
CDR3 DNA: TGTGCCAGCAGCCACATGGGGACGGGGATGAACACTGAAGCTTTCTTT

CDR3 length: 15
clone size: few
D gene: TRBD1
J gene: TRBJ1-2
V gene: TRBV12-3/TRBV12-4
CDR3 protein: CASNPTGEPNYGYTF
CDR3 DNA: TGTGCCAGCAATCCGACAGGGGAACCCAACTATGGCTACACCTTC

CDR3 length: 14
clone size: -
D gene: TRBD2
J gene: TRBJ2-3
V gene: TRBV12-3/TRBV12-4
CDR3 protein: CASTLAGAADTQYF
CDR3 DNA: TGTGCCAGCACCCTAGCGGGGGCCGCCGATACGCAGTATTTT

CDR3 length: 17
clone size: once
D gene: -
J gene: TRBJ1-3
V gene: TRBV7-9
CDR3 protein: CASSLRGERSSGNTIYF
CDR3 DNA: TGTGCCAGCAGCTTAAGAGGGGAAAGGAGCTCTGGAAACACCATATATTTT

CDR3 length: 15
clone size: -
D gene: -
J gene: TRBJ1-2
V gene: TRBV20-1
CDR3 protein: CSAREPQAGSGGYTF
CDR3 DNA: TGCAGTGCTAGAGAACCTCAGGCAGGGAGTGGTGGCTACACCTTC

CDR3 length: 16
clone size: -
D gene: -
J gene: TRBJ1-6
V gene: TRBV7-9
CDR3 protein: CASSLGGGGGISPLHF
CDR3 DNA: TGTGCCAGCAGCCTGGGTGGGGGAGGGGGTATTTCACCCCTCCACTTT

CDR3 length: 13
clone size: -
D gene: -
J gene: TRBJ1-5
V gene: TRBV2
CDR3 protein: CASRGAINQPQHF
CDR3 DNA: TGTGCCAGCCGGGGGGCTATCAATCAGCCCCAGCATTTT

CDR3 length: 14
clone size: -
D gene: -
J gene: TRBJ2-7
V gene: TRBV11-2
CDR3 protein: CASSWAFGTSEQYF
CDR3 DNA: TGTGCCAGCAGCTGGGCGTTCGGGACATCCGAGCAGTACTTC

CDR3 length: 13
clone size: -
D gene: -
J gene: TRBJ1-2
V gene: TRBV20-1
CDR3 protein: CSARPDGNYGYTF
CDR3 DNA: TGCAGTGCTAGGCCCGACGGGAACTATGGCTACACCTTC

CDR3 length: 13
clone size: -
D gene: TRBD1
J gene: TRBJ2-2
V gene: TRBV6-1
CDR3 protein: CASSNRGAGELFF
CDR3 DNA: TGTGCCAGCAGTAACAGGGGTGCCGGGGAGCTGTTTTTT

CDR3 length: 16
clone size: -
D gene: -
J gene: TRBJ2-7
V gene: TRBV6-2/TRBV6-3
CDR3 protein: CASSYYDSLGSYEQYF
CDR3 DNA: TGTGCCAGCAGTTACTACGACTCCTTGGGCTCCTACGAGCAGTACTTC

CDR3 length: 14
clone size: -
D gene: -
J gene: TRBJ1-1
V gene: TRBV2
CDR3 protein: CASVADLSNTEAFF
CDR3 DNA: TGTGCCAGCGTAGCAGATCTGTCGAACACTGAAGCTTTCTTT

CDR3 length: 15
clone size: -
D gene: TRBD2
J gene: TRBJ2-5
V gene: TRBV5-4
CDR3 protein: CASSLAGREGETQYF
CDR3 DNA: TGTGCCAGCAGCTTGGCCGGCAGGGAGGGGGAGACCCAGTACTTC

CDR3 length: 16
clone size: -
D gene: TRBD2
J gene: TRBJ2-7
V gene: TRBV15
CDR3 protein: CATSRAGSGGPYEQYF
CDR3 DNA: TGCGCCACCAGCAGAGCTGGTAGCGGGGGGCCCTACGAGCAGTACTTC

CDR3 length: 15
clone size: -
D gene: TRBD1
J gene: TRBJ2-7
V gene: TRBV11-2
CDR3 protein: CASSLPRDRVREQYF
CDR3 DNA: TGTGCCAGCAGCTTACCCCGAGACAGGGTACGCGAGCAGTACTTC

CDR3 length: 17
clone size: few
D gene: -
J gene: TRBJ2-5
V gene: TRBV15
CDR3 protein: CATSREGGKGGQETQYF
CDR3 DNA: TGTGCCACCAGCAGAGAGGGGGGAAAGGGGGGCCAAGAGACCCAGTACTTC

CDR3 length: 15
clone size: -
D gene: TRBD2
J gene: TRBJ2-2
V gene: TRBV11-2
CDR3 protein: CASGLTAGGTGELFF
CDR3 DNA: TGTGCCAGCGGCTTAACAGCGGGGGGCACCGGGGAGCTGTTTTTT

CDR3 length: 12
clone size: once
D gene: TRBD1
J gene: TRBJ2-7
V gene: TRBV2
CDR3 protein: CASSQTGYEQYF
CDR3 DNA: TGTGCCAGCAGCCAGACAGGGTATGAGCAGTACTTC

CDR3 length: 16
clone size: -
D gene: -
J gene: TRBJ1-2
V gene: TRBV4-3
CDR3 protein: CASSQAGGSKDYGYTF
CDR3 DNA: TGCGCCAGCAGCCAGGCCGGGGGGAGCAAAGACTATGGCTACACCTTC

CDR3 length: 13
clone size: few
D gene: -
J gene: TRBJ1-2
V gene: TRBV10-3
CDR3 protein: CAIGGPTNYGYTF
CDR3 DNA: TGTGCCATCGGGGGACCTACTAACTATGGCTACACCTTC

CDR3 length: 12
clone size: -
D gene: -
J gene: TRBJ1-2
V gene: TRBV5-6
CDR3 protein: CASSPNRRGYTF
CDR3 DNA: TGTGCCAGCAGCCCAAACAGGAGGGGCTACACCTTC

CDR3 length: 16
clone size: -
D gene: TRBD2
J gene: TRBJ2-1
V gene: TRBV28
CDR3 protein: CASSPPPGLLYNEQFF
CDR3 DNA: TGTGCCAGCAGTCCGCCCCCGGGACTACTATACAATGAGCAGTTCTTC

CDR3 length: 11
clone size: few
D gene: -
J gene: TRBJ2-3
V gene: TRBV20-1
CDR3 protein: CSAGVADTQYF
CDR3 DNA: TGCAGTGCTGGAGTTGCAGATACGCAGTATTTT

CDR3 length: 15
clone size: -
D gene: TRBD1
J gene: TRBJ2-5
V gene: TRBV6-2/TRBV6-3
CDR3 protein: CASSYEDRVVETQYF
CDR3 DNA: TGTGCCAGCAGTTACGAGGACAGGGTGGTGGAGACCCAGTACTTC

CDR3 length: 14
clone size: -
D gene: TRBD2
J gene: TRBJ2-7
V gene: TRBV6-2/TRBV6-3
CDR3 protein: CASSYGGDVDEQYF
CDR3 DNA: TGTGCCAGCAGTTACGGGGGGGACGTTGACGAGCAGTACTTC

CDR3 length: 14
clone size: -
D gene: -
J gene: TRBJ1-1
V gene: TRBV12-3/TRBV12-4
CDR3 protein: CASSLDPTRAEAFF
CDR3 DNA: TGTGCCAGCAGTTTAGACCCTACTCGCGCTGAAGCTTTCTTT